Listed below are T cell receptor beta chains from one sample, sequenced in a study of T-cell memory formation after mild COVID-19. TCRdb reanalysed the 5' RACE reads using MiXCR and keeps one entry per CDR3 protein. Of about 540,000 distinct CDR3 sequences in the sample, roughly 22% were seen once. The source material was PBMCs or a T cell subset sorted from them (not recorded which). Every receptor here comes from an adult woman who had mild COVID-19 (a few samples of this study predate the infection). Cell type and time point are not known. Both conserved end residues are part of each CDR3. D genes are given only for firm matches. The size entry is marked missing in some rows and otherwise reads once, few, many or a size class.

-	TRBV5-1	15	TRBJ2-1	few	TGCGCCAGCAGCCGGGGGCCCGATGCAGGCAATGAGCAGTTCTTC	CASSRGPDAGNEQFF
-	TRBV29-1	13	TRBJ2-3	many	TGCAGCGTTGAAGTCGGGGCGACAGATACGCAGTATTTT	CSVEVGATDTQYF
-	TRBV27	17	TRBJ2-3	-	TGTGCCAGCAGTTTCTCCTACTACAGGGACCACACAGATACGCAGTATTTT	CASSFSYYRDHTDTQYF
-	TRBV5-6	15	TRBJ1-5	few	TGTGCCAGCAGCCTGTGGTGGGGGAGCAATCAGCCCCAGCATTTT	CASSLWWGSNQPQHF
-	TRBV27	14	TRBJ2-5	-	TGTGCCAGCAGTTCGCACAGGGCCCCAGAGACCCAGTACTTC	CASSSHRAPETQYF
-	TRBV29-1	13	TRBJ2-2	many	TGCAGCGTCAATAGCGGAACCACCGGGGAGCTGTTTTTT	CSVNSGTTGELFF
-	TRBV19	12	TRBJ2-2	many	TGTGCCAGTAGGGGTTTCACCGGGGAGCTGTTTTTT	CASRGFTGELFF
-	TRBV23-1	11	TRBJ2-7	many	TGCGCCAGCGTCGGGCTCGGAGGGCAGTACTTC	CASVGLGGQYF
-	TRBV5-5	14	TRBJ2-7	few	TGTGCCAGCAGCTTTAGACCAAGCTCCTACGAGCAGTACTTC	CASSFRPSSYEQYF
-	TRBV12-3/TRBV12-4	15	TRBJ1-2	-	TGTGCCAGCAGTTTCGTTCACGACGTGCTCTATGGCTACACCTTC	CASSFVHDVLYGYTF
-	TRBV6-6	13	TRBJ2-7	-	TGTGCCAGCAGTTACACCCCCCCGGACGAGCAGTACTTC	CASSYTPPDEQYF
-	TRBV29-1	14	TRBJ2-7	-	TGCAGCGTTGGATCAGGGGTATCAACCTACGAGCAGTACTTC	CSVGSGVSTYEQYF
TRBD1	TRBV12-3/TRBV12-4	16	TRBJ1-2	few	TGTGCCAGCAGTTTAGCGCGTGCGGACAGGCTATGGGGCTACACCTTC	CASSLARADRLWGYTF
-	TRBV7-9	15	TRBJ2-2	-	TGTGCCAGCAGCATACAGGTTTCGAACACCGGGGAGCTGTTTTTT	CASSIQVSNTGELFF
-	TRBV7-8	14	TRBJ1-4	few	TGTGCCAGCAGCTCCAGGGAGACTAATGAAAAACTGTTTTTT	CASSSRETNEKLFF
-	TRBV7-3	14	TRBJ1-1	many	TGCGCCAGCAGCTTGCAGGGGATGAACACTGAAGCTTTCTTT	CASSLQGMNTEAFF
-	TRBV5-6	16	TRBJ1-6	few	TGTGCCAGCAGCTTGGTTGGAGGACGGAGTAATTCACCCCTCCACTTT	CASSLVGGRSNSPLHF
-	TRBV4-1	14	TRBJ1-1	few	TGCGCCAGCAGCGGACCCTGGGGGGACACTGAAGCTTTCTTT	CASSGPWGDTEAFF
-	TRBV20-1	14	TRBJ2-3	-	TGCAGTGCCCCTAACCCCCCAAGCACAGATACGCAGTATTTT	CSAPNPPSTDTQYF
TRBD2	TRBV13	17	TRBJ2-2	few	TGTGCCAGCAGCTCCCGAAGACTAGGCGGGAGGAACGGGGAGCTGTTTTTT	CASSSRRLGGRNGELFF
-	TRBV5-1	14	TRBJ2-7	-	TGCGCCAGCAGCTTGGTCGTAGGGACGGAGGAGCAGTACTTC	CASSLVVGTEEQYF
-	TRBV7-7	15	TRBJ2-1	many	TGTGCTAGCAGCCCGCGGGAAGGCTCCTACAATGAGCAGTTCTTC	CASSPREGSYNEQFF
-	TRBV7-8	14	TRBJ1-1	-	TGTGCCAGCAGCGAGGACGTGAGGCCTTTGGGAGCTTTCTTT	CASSEDVRPLGAFF
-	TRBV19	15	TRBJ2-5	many	TGTGCCAGTACAGACCGAAAGGGGAACACGGAGACCCAGTACTTC	CASTDRKGNTETQYF
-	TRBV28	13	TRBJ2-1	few	TGTGCCAGCAGTTTCCGGCCCTACAATGAGCAGTTCTTC	CASSFRPYNEQFF
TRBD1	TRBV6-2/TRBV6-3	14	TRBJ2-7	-	TGTGCCAGCAGTTGGTCAGGGGGCAACTACGAGCAGTACTTC	CASSWSGGNYEQYF
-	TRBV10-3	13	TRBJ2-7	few	TGTGCCACCTCGCCGGGCACTCCCTACGAGCAGTACTTC	CATSPGTPYEQYF
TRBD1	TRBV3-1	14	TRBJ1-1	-	TGTGCCAGCAGCCAACCGGACAGGGACACTGAAGCTTTCTTT	CASSQPDRDTEAFF
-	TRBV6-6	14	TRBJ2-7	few	TGTGCCAGCAGCCTTAACGTAGGCTCCTACGAGCAGTACTTC	CASSLNVGSYEQYF
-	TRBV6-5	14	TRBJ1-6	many	TGTGCCAGCAGTTCCGGCCGGGCCCTTCGGGCCCTCCACTTT	CASSSGRALRALHF
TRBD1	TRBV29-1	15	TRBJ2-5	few	TGCAGCGTTGACCCTCCCGGGACAGTACAAGAGACCCAGTACTTC	CSVDPPGTVQETQYF
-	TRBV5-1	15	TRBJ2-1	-	TGCGCCAACATCGGATGGACACTGGACCACAATGAGCAGTTCTTC	CANIGWTLDHNEQFF
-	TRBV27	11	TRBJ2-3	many	TGTGCCAGCAGTTTCGCAGATACGCAGTATTTT	CASSFADTQYF
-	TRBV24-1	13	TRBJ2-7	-	TGTGCCACCAGTGATTCCGGGACCTACGAGCAGTACTTC	CATSDSGTYEQYF
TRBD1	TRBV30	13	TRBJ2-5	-	TGTGCCTCGACGGGACAGGGTCAAGAGACCCAGTACTTC	CASTGQGQETQYF
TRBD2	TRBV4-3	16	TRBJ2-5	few	TGCGCCAGCAGCCACGCATTGGGGACTAGCGCGCCAACCCAGTACTTC	CASSHALGTSAPTQYF
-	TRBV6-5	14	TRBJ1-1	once	TGTGCCAGCAAAGGGGGGGGCAAAAACACTGAAGCTTTCTTT	CASKGGGKNTEAFF
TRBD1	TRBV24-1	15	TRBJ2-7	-	TGTGCCACCAGTCAAACCGGGACAGGGTACCACGAGCAGTACTTC	CATSQTGTGYHEQYF
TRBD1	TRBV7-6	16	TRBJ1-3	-	TGTGCCAGCAGCTCGACAGGGGCCCTCTCTGGAAACACCATATATTTT	CASSSTGALSGNTIYF
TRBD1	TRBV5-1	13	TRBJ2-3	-	TGCGCCAGCAGCTTGGCCGGGGACAGGGATCGGTATTTT	CASSLAGDRDRYF
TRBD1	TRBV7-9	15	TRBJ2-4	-	TGTGCCAGCAGCTCCGGACAGGGACTCAAAAACATTCAGTACTTC	CASSSGQGLKNIQYF
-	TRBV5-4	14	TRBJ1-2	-	TGTGCCAGCAGCTTCGCACAGGCTAACTATGGCTACACCTTC	CASSFAQANYGYTF
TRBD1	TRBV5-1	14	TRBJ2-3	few	TGCGCCAGCAGCTTAGGACAGGGACCAGATACGCAGTATTTT	CASSLGQGPDTQYF
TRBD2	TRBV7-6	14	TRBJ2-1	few	TGTGCCAGCAGCTTAGTCTCGCTAGCGGATGAGCAGTTCTTC	CASSLVSLADEQFF
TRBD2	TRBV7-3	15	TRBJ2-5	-	TGTGCCAGCAGCCCCTCTAGCGGGGGCCAAGAGACCCAGTACTTC	CASSPSSGGQETQYF
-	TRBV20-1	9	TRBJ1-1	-	TGCAGTGCGGGGGGGAAGGCTTTCTTT	CSAGGKAFF
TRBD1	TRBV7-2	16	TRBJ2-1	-	TGTGCCAGCAGGGCGAGCAGGGGGCATCTCCTCAATGAGCAGTTCTTC	CASRASRGHLLNEQFF
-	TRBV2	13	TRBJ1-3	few	TGTGCCAGCAAAACAGGGCCCGGAAACACCATATATTTT	CASKTGPGNTIYF
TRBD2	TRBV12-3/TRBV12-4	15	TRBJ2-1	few	TGTGCCAGCTGGGTAGCGGGAGGGCCCCACAATGAGCAGTTCTTC	CASWVAGGPHNEQFF
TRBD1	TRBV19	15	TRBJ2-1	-	TGTGCCAGTAGTATGAACAGGGGGTTAAAGAATGAGCAGTTCTTC	CASSMNRGLKNEQFF
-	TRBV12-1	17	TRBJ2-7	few	TGTGCCAGCAGCCACTCAGGGCAGGGGGCCCCACTCTACGAGCAGTACTTC	CASSHSGQGAPLYEQYF
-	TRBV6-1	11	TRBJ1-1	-	TGTGCCAGCAGTATCACGACGAGCGCTTTCTTT	CASSITTSAFF